The clone carrying this TCR beta chain was seen at least ten times. V shed 3 bases and J 3 bases; nucleotides not matched to a gene: 2. The CDR3 extends over 13 amino acids. Germline V gene data show CDR1 as MNHNS and CDR2 as SASEGT. The sample originates from a study of regulatory T cells in long-lasting Graves disease. To make TCR beta libraries, researchers used iRepertoire HTBI primers and Arm-PCR of CDR3 regions. TCRdb processed the multiplex PCR reads anew with MiXCR; each CDR3 protein has one entry. Here the sample spans about 620,000 distinct CDR3 sequences, 15% to 20% being singletons. As to time point: newly diagnosed GD, antithyroid drugs for less than 3 months. PBMC RNA was the source of the TCR library. This sample was shared with a second study, whose subject was T cells in Graves' hyperthyroidism and ophthalmopathy.

This clonotype was sampled from a woman in her 30s with Graves disease. The sample consisted of peripheral blood mononuclear cells (PBMCs), taken at new diagnosis, from a patient treated with antithyroid drugs. This chain joins TRBV6-1 and TRBJ2-7; TRBD1 matches 7 bases. Written as DNA, the CDR3 is TGTGCCAGCAGTGAGGGGACAGTCTACGAGCAGTACTTC. It encodes CASSEGTVYEQYF.